This is a list of T cell receptor beta chains from one sample in a study of cytomegalovirus exposure and HLA in healthy donors. Only in-frame clones appear in the TCRdb table, and some are missing; sequencing was by immunoSEQ multiplex PCR. The repertoire has some 140,000 clones, less than 85% of them found once; the top ten carry about 1.5%. The sequenced sample was PBMCs. The receptor source for this set is a man in his forties in good health and CMV-seronegative. Both conserved end residues are part of each CDR3. Not every row has a clone size; where given, it reads once, few, many or a size class.

j_call v_call clone_size cdr3_aa
TRBJ2-1 TRBV6-5 NA CASSEIDSYNEQFF
TRBJ2-7 TRBV7-9 few CSSSSGTGGALMPEQYF
TRBJ2-5 TRBV7-9 NA CASRGGGEETQYF
TRBJ2-3 TRBV7-3 NA CASSLDPSGRVDTQYF
TRBJ1-6 TRBV5-6 NA CASSLGQASSPLHF
TRBJ2-7 TRBV18 NA CASGPGQGYEQYF
TRBJ2-1 TRBV2 NA CASSEQGSDYNEQFF
TRBJ1-6 TRBV7-9 NA CASSFFQGDSPLHF
TRBJ2-4 TRBV18 NA CASSPPRQGKNIQYF
TRBJ2-3 TRBV27 few CASSFTGTDTQYF
TRBJ1-1 TRBV7-2 NA CASSLRGARGEAFF
TRBJ2-5 TRBV28 NA CASSNRGTARVETQYF
TRBJ2-1 TRBV19 NA CASSIGGGGLIYNEQFF
TRBJ2-3 TRBV29-1 NA CSVEGPLAGELRTDTQYF
TRBJ2-5 TRBV18 few CASSVQGIGETQYF
TRBJ1-2 TRBV19 NA CASSTYTYGYTF
TRBJ1-2 TRBV30 few CAWSATPDRVKRYGYTF
TRBJ2-1 TRBV6-1 NA CASVTGRAIGNEQFF